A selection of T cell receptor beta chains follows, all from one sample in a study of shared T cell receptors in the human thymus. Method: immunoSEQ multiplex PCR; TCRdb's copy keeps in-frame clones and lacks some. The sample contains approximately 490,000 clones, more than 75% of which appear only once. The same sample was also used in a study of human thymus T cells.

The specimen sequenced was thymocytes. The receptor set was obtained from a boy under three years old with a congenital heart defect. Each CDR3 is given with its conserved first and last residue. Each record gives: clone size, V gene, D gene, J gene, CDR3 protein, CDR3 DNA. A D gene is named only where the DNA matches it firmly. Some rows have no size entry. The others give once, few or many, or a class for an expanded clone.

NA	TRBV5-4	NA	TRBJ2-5	CASSPGQETQYF	TGTGCCAGCAGCCCAGGACAAGAGACCCAGTACTTC
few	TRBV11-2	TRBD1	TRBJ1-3	CASSQLGQTLRGLYF	TGTGCCAGCAGCCAACTGGGACAGACCCTAAGGGGTCTATATTTT
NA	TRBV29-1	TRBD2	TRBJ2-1	CSVEELTSGTYNEQFF	TGCAGCGTTGAAGAGTTGACTAGCGGGACTTACAATGAGCAGTTCTTC
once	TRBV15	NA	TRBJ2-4	CATSGRRGGKNIQYF	TGTGCCACCAGCGGGCGTAGGGGAGGCAAAAACATTCAGTACTTC
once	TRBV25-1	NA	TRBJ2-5	CASTERRRGTQYF	TGTGCCAGCACCGAAAGGCGGAGGGGGACCCAGTACTTC
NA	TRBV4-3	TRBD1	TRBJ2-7	CASSQEPRDSVEYF	TGCGCCAGCAGCCAAGAACCCCGGGACAGCGTTGAGTACTTC
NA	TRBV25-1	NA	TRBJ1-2	CASSGRHRTNYGYTF	TGTGCCAGCAGTGGCCGGCACAGGACTAACTATGGCTACACCTTC
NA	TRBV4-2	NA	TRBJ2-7	CASSQEEKWSYEQYF	TGTGCCAGCAGCCAAGAGGAGAAGTGGTCCTACGAGCAGTACTTC
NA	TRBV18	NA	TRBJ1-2	CASSDRRYGYTF	TGTGCCAGCTCGGACAGACGCTATGGCTACACCTTC
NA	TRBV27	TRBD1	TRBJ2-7	CASAARGRSEQYF	TGTGCCAGCGCCGCCAGGGGGCGCTCCGAGCAGTACTTC
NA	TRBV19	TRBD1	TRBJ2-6	CASSMQGATGANVLTF	TGTGCCAGTAGTATGCAGGGGGCTACAGGGGCCAACGTCCTGACTTTC
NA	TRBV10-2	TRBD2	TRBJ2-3	CAASGNTDTQYF	TGCGCCGCAAGCGGGAACACAGATACGCAGTATTTT
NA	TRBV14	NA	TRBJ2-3	CASSQGDTQYF	TGTGCCAGCAGTCAGGGGGATACGCAGTATTTT
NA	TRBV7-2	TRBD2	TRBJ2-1	CASSWSREEFF	TGTGCCAGCAGCTGGAGCCGGGAGGAGTTCTTC
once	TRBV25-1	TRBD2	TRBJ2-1	CASRGGAGLAGENEQFF	TGTGCCAGCAGGGGGGGGGCGGGACTAGCGGGAGAAAATGAGCAGTTCTTC
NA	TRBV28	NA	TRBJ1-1	CASSSRTGRDTEAFF	TGTGCCAGCAGTAGCCGCACAGGGAGGGACACTGAAGCTTTCTTT
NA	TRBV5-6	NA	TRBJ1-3	CASSFRQASNGNTIYF	TGTGCCAGCAGCTTTCGACAGGCAAGCAACGGAAACACCATATATTTT
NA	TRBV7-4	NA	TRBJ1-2	CASSLEGGGYGYTF	TGTGCCAGCAGCTTAGAAGGAGGAGGCTATGGCTACACCTTC
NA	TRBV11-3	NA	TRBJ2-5	CASTGPSERETQYF	TGTGCCTCCACGGGACCTAGCGAACGAGAGACCCAGTACTTC
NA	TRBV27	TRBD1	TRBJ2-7	CASTPPWGTGIEQYF	TGTGCCAGCACCCCGCCTTGGGGGACAGGGATCGAGCAGTACTTC
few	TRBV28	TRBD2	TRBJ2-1	CASRRLAGSYNEQFF	TGTGCCAGCAGACGCCTAGCGGGAAGTTACAATGAGCAGTTCTTC
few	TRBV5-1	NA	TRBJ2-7	CASSCQGGMVYEQYF	TGCGCCAGCAGCTGCCAGGGGGGAATGGTCTACGAGCAGTACTTC
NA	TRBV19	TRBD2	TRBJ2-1	CASSSGSSSYNEQFF	TGTGCCAGTAGTAGCGGGAGTAGCTCCTACAATGAGCAGTTCTTC
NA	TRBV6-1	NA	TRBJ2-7	CASRQFKRAYEQYF	TGTGCCAGCAGGCAGTTCAAGCGCGCCTACGAGCAGTACTTC
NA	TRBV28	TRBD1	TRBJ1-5	CASSRLPSPRDRGVNQPQHF	TGTGCCAGCAGTCGTCTTCCAAGCCCCCGGGACAGGGGCGTCAATCAGCCCCAGCATTTT